Below, 17 T cell receptor beta chains from the same sample are listed, as sequenced in a study of T cells in Graves' hyperthyroidism and ophthalmopathy. TCR beta CDR3 regions were amplified from RNA. First-round RT-PCR of the TCR CDR3 relied on the HTBI primer set. TCRdb re-called the multiplex PCR reads with MiXCR, one entry per CDR3 protein. Of around 690,000 distinct CDR3 sequences listed, around 15% are singletons. Input material: blood. These receptors all stem from a man aged 50 or older with Graves' hyperthyroidism.

This clonotype turned up a few times. The J gene is TRBJ2-1, the V gene TRBV14; 11 nucleotides match TRBD1. Germline CDR1 SGHDN, CDR2 FVKESK. The CDR3 totals 18 residues. Trimming took 4 bases from V and 8 from J; bases not matched to a gene: 16. This CDR3 reads CASSPLSPGQGARDEQFF. CDR3 DNA: TGTGCCAGCAGCCCTCTAAGCCCCGGACAGGGGGCTAGGGATGAGCAGTTCTTC.

In its sample, this clonotype was seen a few times. This chain connects TRBV20-1 to TRBJ2-1, with a tentative D call TRBD2 (7 bases). V lost 3 bases and J lost 8, with 20 bases in between. The germline CDR1 and CDR2 sequences are DFQATT and SNEGSKA (reference sequence). This CDR3 comprises 15 residues. The CDR3 reads CSASRAGRGRDEQFF. The CDR3 DNA reads as TGCAGTGCTAGTAGAGCGGGAAGGGGGAGGGATGAGCAGTTCTTC.

This clonotype has just one count. Given a much more abundant clone one base away, this may be a read error. This chain links TRBV28 with TRBJ1-2; possible D gene TRBD1, 5 bases. The CDR3 is 15 amino acids. Germline assignment: CDR1 MDHEN and CDR2 SYDVKM. With 9 bases removed from V and 0 bases from J, the gap between germline ends came to 17 bases. CDR3 residues: CARNPGQDTNYGYTF. The CDR3 bases are TGTGCCAGGAACCCAGGACAAGATACTAACTATGGCTACACCTTC.

This chain connects TRBV18 to TRBJ2-6; D remains unclear. The CDR3 length is 16 residues. Germline V lookup: CDR1 KGHSH, CDR2 LQKENI. The germline V and J ends were trimmed by 0 bases and 0 bases, with 6 bases remaining between them. CDR3 sequence reads: CASSPPTSSGANVLTF. CDR3 coding DNA: TGTGCCAGCTCACCACCTACGAGCTCTGGGGCCAACGTCCTGACTTTC.

This CDR3 reads CASSQRESYEQYF. Written as DNA, the CDR3 is TGTGCCAGCTCACAGCGGGAGTCTTACGAGCAGTACTTC. The V call is TRBV18, the J call TRBJ2-7, with 8 positions matching TRBD2. CDR3 length: 13 residues. Trimming cost V 4 bases and J 4 bases; bases outside gene matches: 3. CDR1 and CDR2 (germline): KGHSH, LQKENI. The variable domain in full, with the rest retrieved from reference TRBV18 and TRBJ2-7, is NAGVMQNPRHLVRRRGQEARLRCSPMKGHSHVYWYRQLPEEGLKFMVYLQKENIIDESGMPKERFSAEFPKEGPSILRIQQVVRGDSAAYFCASSQRESYEQYFGPGTRLTVT.

In this sample, this clonotype turned up many times. This chain joins TRBV28 and TRBJ1-5; 12 positions agree with TRBD1. The CDR3 is 16 residues long. The V and J ends lost 6 bases and 7 bases, in that order; junction bases with no gene match: 10. Germline V CDR1 and CDR2: MDHEN, SYDVKM. The CDR3 protein is CASSIPGTGGLQPQHF. The DNA for the CDR3 is TGTGCCAGCAGCATTCCCGGGACAGGGGGCTTGCAGCCCCAGCATTTT.

This clonotype was found many times. The chain combines TRBV29-1 with TRBJ2-5, with 11 bases aligning to TRBD2. After removal of 4 bases from V and 5 bases from J, the junction contained 9 bases not matched to a gene. CDR3 size: 15 residues. Germline CDR1 and CDR2: SQVTM and ANQGSEA. The CDR3 sequence is CSVAWTSGSSETQYF. For the CDR3, the DNA is TGCAGCGTTGCCTGGACTAGCGGGTCTTCGGAGACCCAGTACTTC.

Many counts were recorded for this clonotype. The chain joins TRBV20-1 to TRBJ2-7; a weak D match, TRBD2 (5 bases). Trimming removed 3 bases at V and 6 bases at J, with 27 bases between. Germline CDR1 and CDR2: DFQATT and SNEGSKA (reference sequence). This CDR3 region has 17 residues. CDR3: CSASSPRGQTGSSEQYF. The CDR3 region has the DNA TGCAGTGCTAGCTCCCCCAGAGGTCAGACGGGAAGTTCCGAGCAGTACTTC.

This clonotype was picked up many times. V and J are TRBV11-1 and TRBJ1-6, with D unclear. CDR1 SGHAT and CDR2 FQDESV come from the germline V gene (reference sequence). There are 16 residues in the CDR3. Deletions cut 1 base from V and 6 bases from J, with 13 bases between. CDR3 bases: TGTGCCAGCAGCTTAGAACCTGGGAACGGTAATTCACCCCTCCACTTT. Amino acid sequence: CASSLEPGNGNSPLHF.

The chain has TRBV12-3 or TRBV12-4 and TRBJ2-1; 12 bases match TRBD2. The CDR3 runs 17 residues. The J segment lost 2 bases and the V segment lost 10 bases, leaving 12 bases of the junction unmatched. The CDR3 here is CATSPIRTSGAYNEQFF. CDR3 nucleotides: TGTGCCACCAGCCCCATTAGGACTAGCGGGGCCTACAATGAGCAGTTCTTC.

This clonotype was picked up many times. J is TRBJ2-1 and V is TRBV11-2; TRBD2 matches at 12 bases. The CDR3 is 15 amino acids. Germline V CDR1 and CDR2: SGHAT, FQNNGV. Trimming cost V 2 bases and J 8 bases; bases outside gene matches: 4. CDR3 amino acids: CASSLRLAGEDEQFF. CDR3 coding DNA: TGTGCCAGCAGCTTAAGACTAGCGGGAGAGGATGAGCAGTTCTTC.

This clonotype was detected only a few times. This chain joins TRBV5-1 and TRBJ2-7; a weak D match, TRBD2 (7 bases). The CDR3 runs to 15 residues. Germline V gives CDR1 SGHRS, CDR2 YFSETQ. V was cut by 0 bases and J by 5 bases, with 15 bases left in between. CDR3 bases: TGCGCCAGCAGCTTGGATGACGGGGGGCCCCACGAGCAGTACTTC. It codes for CASSLDDGGPHEQYF.

At least ten counts were recorded for this clonotype. The genes are TRBV28 and TRBJ2-7, with a possible D match to TRBD1 (5 bases). This CDR3 spans 14 amino acids. Germline V lookup: CDR1 MDHEN, CDR2 SYDVKM. Trimming removed 5 bases from V and 2 bases from J, with 13 bases in between. The CDR3 is CASSPKTETYEQYF. CDR3 DNA sequence: TGTGCCAGCAGTCCCAAGACAGAAACCTACGAGCAGTACTTC.

Ten or more counts support this clonotype. The chain couples TRBV18 to TRBJ2-5, with no clear D. V lost 2 bases to trimming and J lost 4 bases, with 8 bases between them. Per germline, CDR1 KGHSH and CDR2 LQKENI. There are 13 residues in the CDR3. This chain's CDR3 is CASSPKQRETQYF. The CDR3 coding sequence is TGTGCCAGCTCACCAAAGCAGCGAGAGACCCAGTACTTC.

This clonotype was counted at least ten times. The rearrangement links TRBV6-5 to TRBJ2-1; the D gene is possibly TRBD2 (5 bases). The CDR3 is made up of 13 amino acids. Germline CDR1 MNHEY, CDR2 SVGAGI. V was trimmed by 6 bases and J by 1 base, leaving 7 bases between them. The CDR3 here is CASRGRSYNEQFF. Here the CDR3 DNA reads TGTGCCAGCAGGGGGAGATCCTACAATGAGCAGTTCTTC.

This clonotype occurred a few times. The chain employs TRBV4-1 and TRBJ2-7; D remains ambiguous. V was trimmed by 0 bases and J by 3 bases, leaving 9 bases between them. The germline CDR1 and CDR2 sequences are MGHRA and YSYEKL. CDR3 length: 14 residues. The CDR3 DNA is TGCGCCAGCAGCCAAGAGTCCACCAGCTACGAGCAGTACTTC. It is translated as CASSQESTSYEQYF.

The table lists this clonotype with many counts. CDR3 sequence: CASRRTVDYEQYF. The DNA of the CDR3 is TGTGCCAGCAGGAGGACAGTAGACTACGAGCAGTACTTC. The chain combines TRBV28 with TRBJ2-7; TRBD1 is a possible D gene (6 bases). V was shortened by 6 bases and J by 3 bases, with 12 bases between the two germline ends. This CDR3 contains 13 residues. Germline V gene data show CDR1 as MDHEN and CDR2 as SYDVKM.